Below, 23 T cell receptor beta chains from the same sample are listed, as sequenced in a study of molecular identifiers for immune sequencing clone quantification. TCRdb re-analysed the PCR reads in MiXCR, keeping a single row per CDR3 protein. The data contain about 320,000 distinct CDR3 sequences, about 22% of them singletons. Sequenced: naive CD8+ T cells from blood, with Jurkat cell RNA spiked in. The sample's subset: FACS-sorted CD8+CD4-CCR7+CD45RA+ naive T cells. Every receptor here comes from a human donor in good health. Some libraries in this study had Jurkat cell RNA spiked in.

About this clonotype itself: This may be a read error, as it is one base from a much larger clone. The chain employs TRBV20-1 and TRBJ1-5, with D unresolved. Per germline, CDR1 DFQATT and CDR2 SNEGSKA (reference sequence). The CDR3 consists of 16 residues. Trimming left V 4 bases short and J 1 base short, with 17 bases between. As DNA, the CDR3 is TGCAGTGCTAAGGATTATTTGCTCAGCAGCAATCAGCCCCAGCATTTT. Amino acid sequence: CSAKDYLLSSNQPQHF.

This clonotype was seen many times. The gene calls are TRBV29-1 and TRBJ2-5; D is undetermined. Germline V gives CDR1 SQVTM, CDR2 ANQGSEA. V lost 0 bases, J lost 1 base, and 15 bases lay in between. The CDR3 totals 16 residues. The CDR3 sequence: CSVEDLFEEAQETQYF. The CDR3 bases are TGCAGCGTTGAAGATCTATTTGAGGAAGCCCAAGAGACCCAGTACTTC.

A remark on this clonotype: A much larger clone differs by one base, so this may be a read error. V and J are TRBV20-1 and TRBJ2-3; D may be TRBD1 (5 bases). The germline gives CDR1 DFQATT, CDR2 SNEGSKA (reference sequence). V lost 1 base and J 5 bases, leaving 13 bases between the germline ends. The CDR3 covers 14 residues. CDR3 residues: CSARGVGLIDTQYF. The CDR3 nucleotides read TGCAGTGCTAGAGGCGTGGGGCTCATAGATACGCAGTATTTT.

V is TRBV20-1 and J is TRBJ2-7; D may be TRBD2 (6 bases). Germline V gene sequence: CDR1 DFQATT, CDR2 SNEGSKA (reference sequence). V shed 3 bases and J shed 2 bases, with 17 bases lying between them. The CDR3 runs 15 residues. The CDR3 loop is CSARTKEGPTYEQYF. CDR3 coding DNA: TGCAGTGCTAGGACGAAGGAGGGGCCTACCTACGAGCAGTACTTC.

This clonotype was recorded a few times. The chain is built from TRBV11-3 and TRBJ2-1; D possibly corresponds to TRBD2 (5 bases). V was clipped by 0 bases and J by 4 bases, with 10 bases between them. Germline-derived CDR1 and CDR2 are SGHNT and YENEEA. The CDR3 length is 15 residues. The CDR3 nucleotides are TGTGCCAGCAGCTTAGATCCGGGGTGGTACAATGAGCAGTTCTTC. Its protein product is CASSLDPGWYNEQFF. Full variable domain (rest looked up from reference TRBV11-3 and TRBJ2-1): EAGVVQSPRYKIIEKKQPVAFWCNPISGHNTLYWYLQNLGQGPELLIRYENEEAVDDSQLPKDRFSAERLKGVDSTLKIQPAELGDSAVYLCASSLDPGWYNEQFFGPGTRLTVL.

Only a few counts were recorded for this clonotype. The chain recombines TRBV6-2 or TRBV6-3 with TRBJ2-2; 13 bases agree with TRBD2. Germline V gene sequence: CDR1 MNHEY, CDR2 SVGEGT. This CDR3 comprises 18 residues. The junction had 7 bases not matched to a gene; V was cut back by 5 bases and J by 1 base. The CDR3 sequence is CASSPPRLAGGNTGELFF. CDR3 DNA: TGTGCCAGCAGTCCCCCACGACTAGCGGGGGGGAACACCGGGGAGCTGTTTTTT.

Notes on this clonotype: This could be a read error, since a much larger clone is one nucleotide away. V usage is TRBV7-3 and J usage is TRBJ1-1, with D unresolved. The CDR3 sequence is 10 residues long. Germline V gene data show CDR1 as SGHTA and CDR2 as FQGTGA. The V gene lost 11 bases and the J gene lost 11 bases, with 15 bases spanning the gap. The CDR3 sequence: CAGNCRVAFF. Written as DNA, the CDR3 is TGTGCCGGCAACTGCAGAGTTGCTTTCTTT.

In its sample, this clonotype was seen a few times. The chain employs TRBV30 and TRBJ2-7; 10 bases match TRBD2. Unmatched junction bases numbered 9, after V lost 3 bases and J lost 4 bases. The CDR3 spans 15 residues. Germline V CDR1 and CDR2: GTSNPN, SVGIG (reference sequence). The CDR3 region has the DNA TGTGCCTGGAGGGGGTGGCTAGCGGGAGCGTACGAGCAGTACTTC. Translation: CAWRGWLAGAYEQYF.

This clonotype was observed many times. The chain carries TRBV30 and TRBJ2-7, with D possibly TRBD2 on 5 matching bases. Trimming removed 4 bases from V and 0 bases from J, with 7 bases in between. This CDR3 is built from 12 residues. CDR1 GTSNPN and CDR2 SVGIG come from the germline V gene (reference sequence). CDR3 loop: CAWIRDSYEQYF. CDR3 DNA: TGTGCCTGGATCCGGGACTCCTACGAGCAGTACTTC. The whole variable domain, filled in from reference TRBV30 and TRBJ2-7, reads SQTIHQWPATLVQPVGSPLSLECTVEGTSNPNLYWYRQAAGRGLQLLFYSVGIGQISSEVPQNLSASRPQDRQFILSSKKLLLSDSGFYLCAWIRDSYEQYFGPGTRLTVT.

Turning to this clonotype: A read error may account for a junction end that differs from germline. The gene calls are TRBV4-2 and TRBJ2-5; the match to TRBD2 covers 10 bases. The CDR3 consists of 17 residues. Germline V gives CDR1 LGHNA, CDR2 YNFKEQ. In nucleotides, the CDR3 is TGTGCCAGCAGCCAAGGGGTGACTAGCGGGCCTCAAGGGACCCAGTACTTC. This codes for CASSQGVTSGPQGTQYF.

This clonotype has at least ten counts. The V and J genes are TRBV30 and TRBJ2-7; the D is unclear. The CDR3 covers 13 residues. Germline V gene data show CDR1 as GTSNPN and CDR2 as SVGIG (reference sequence). V was shortened by 0 bases and J by 7 bases, with 13 bases between the two germline ends. The CDR3: CAWSVLADGEQYF. As DNA, the CDR3 is TGTGCCTGGAGTGTACTGGCAGACGGGGAGCAGTACTTC.

Concerning this clonotype: It may be a read error: a sequence one base away is much more abundant. V is TRBV7-9 and J is TRBJ2-7, with D maybe TRBD1 (6 bases). CDR3 length equals 15 residues. The ends were cut back, 5 bases at V and 4 bases at J, with 18 bases in the middle. From germline, CDR1 is SEHNR and CDR2 FQNEAQ (reference sequence). In nucleotides, the CDR3 is TGTGCCAGCAGCCCGCCTACAGGGAACCTTTACGAGCAGTACTTC. It yields the protein CASSPPTGNLYEQYF.

This clonotype was seen at least ten times. The rearrangement uses TRBV27 and TRBJ2-5, with 7 bases identical to TRBD1. The ends lost 3 bases at V and 2 bases at J; junction bases unmatched: 3. CDR1 is MNHEY, CDR2 SMNVEV, per germline (reference sequence). This CDR3 is 14 amino acids long. For the CDR3, the DNA is TGTGCCAGCAGTTTCGGGACAGCGCAAGAGACCCAGTACTTC. Its translation is CASSFGTAQETQYF.

CDR3 amino acids: CASSPGTGSFGLFF. The CDR3, as DNA: TGTGCCAGCAGCCCCGGGACAGGGAGTTTCGGGCTGTTTTTT. This sequence joins TRBV7-2 and TRBJ2-2, with 9 bases fitting TRBD1. The CDR3 runs 14 residues. V lost 5 bases to trimming and J lost 13 bases; unmatched junction nucleotides: 11. The germline gives CDR1 SGHTA, CDR2 FQGNSA.

On this clonotype: One end of the junction varies from germline; a read error may be responsible. The chain is built from TRBV30 and TRBJ2-2; a weak D match, TRBD2 (5 bases). The CDR3 covers 14 residues. Germline CDR1 GTSNPN, CDR2 SVGIG (reference sequence). The chain's CDR3 is CAWSDGHGVGELSF. CDR3 in DNA: TGTGCCTGGAGTGACGGTCACGGGGTCGGGGAGCTGTCTTTT.

This CDR3 reads CASSFPGGPEFF. CDR3 DNA sequence: TGTGCCAGCAGTTTTCCGGGAGGGCCGGAGTTCTTC. The rearrangement links TRBV27 to TRBJ2-1; 8 bases are a match to TRBD2. Germline V lookup: CDR1 MNHEY, CDR2 SMNVEV (reference sequence). The junction had 6 bases not matched to a gene; V was cut back by 3 bases and J by 14 bases. The CDR3 is 12 residues long.

This clonotype was recorded many times. The chain combines TRBV30 with TRBJ1-5, with D maybe TRBD1 (6 bases). This CDR3 spans 14 amino acids. Trimming stripped 5 bases from V and 4 bases from J, with 15 bases between. Per germline, CDR1 GTSNPN and CDR2 SVGIG (reference sequence). The CDR3 DNA reads as TGTGCCTGGGGTGCTGGGCAGGGGAATCAGCCCCAGCATTTT. It yields the protein CAWGAGQGNQPQHF.

This clonotype was seen many times. The rearrangement joins TRBV9 to TRBJ2-3, with 11 bases lining up with TRBD2. This CDR3 contains 16 residues. The germline gives CDR1 SGDLS, CDR2 YYNGEE. V shed 0 bases and J 6 bases; nucleotides not matched to a gene: 6. Here the CDR3 DNA reads TGTGCCAGCAGCGTAGAGGGTAGCGGGGGGGCGGATACGCAGTATTTT. As protein: CASSVEGSGGADTQYF.

This clonotype came up many times. Here the CDR3 DNA reads TGCAGCGACGGCCCTAGCGGGGGGGCCTCAGATACGCAGTATTTT. Its protein is CSDGPSGGASDTQYF. V usage is TRBV29-1 and J usage is TRBJ2-3, with 12 bases matching TRBD2. CDR1 and CDR2 from the germline V gene are SQVTM and ANQGSEA. This CDR3 is built from 15 residues. Losses at the gene ends were 7 bases for V and 4 bases for J; bases not matched to a gene: 9.

This clonotype appeared many times. The chain employs TRBV7-9 and TRBJ2-5, with D maybe TRBD2 (6 bases). V lost 9 bases, J lost 4 bases, and 18 bases lay in between. The CDR3 has 14 residues. Germline CDR1 and CDR2: SEHNR and FQNEAQ (reference sequence). The CDR3 is CASTELVGGETQYF. DNA for the CDR3: TGTGCCAGTACCGAGTTGGTGGGAGGAGAGACCCAGTACTTC.

This chain joins TRBV7-2 and TRBJ2-1; 13 bases are a match to TRBD2. V shed 6 bases, J shed 6 bases, and the junction held 5 bases outside the gene matches. The germline V gene has CDR1 SGHTA and CDR2 FQGNSA. The CDR3 is made up of 15 amino acids. The CDR3: CASSHGLAGVNEQFF. The CDR3, as DNA: TGTGCCAGCAGTCATGGACTAGCGGGGGTCAATGAGCAGTTCTTC.

Ten or more counts support this clonotype. V and J are TRBV29-1 and TRBJ2-5; D call uncertain. The CDR3 is 17 amino acids. Germline CDR1 reads SQVTM; CDR2 reads ANQGSEA. Trimming stripped 1 base from V and 1 base from J, with 19 bases between. CDR3 sequence: CSVEVRANSGPQETQYF. The DNA for the CDR3 is TGCAGCGTTGAAGTTAGAGCGAACTCCGGACCCCAAGAGACCCAGTACTTC. Variable domain in full (rest from reference TRBV29-1 and TRBJ2-5): SAVISQKPSRDICQRGTSLTIQCQVDSQVTMMFWYRQQPGQSLTLIATANQGSEATYESGFVIDKFPISRPNLTFSTLTVSNMSPEDSSIYLCSVEVRANSGPQETQYFGPGTRLLVL.

This clonotype was counted a few times. This chain uses TRBV28 with TRBJ1-2; D not certain. Trimming shortened V by 1 base and J by 8 bases, and 8 bases separated the two germline ends. The CDR3 spans 12 residues. The germline V gene encodes CDR1 MDHEN and CDR2 SYDVKM. For the CDR3, the DNA is TGTGCCAGCAGTTTATCAGAGATCGGCTACACCTTC. Encoded protein: CASSLSEIGYTF.